This T cell receptor (beta chain) emerged from a study of beta chain features in type 1 diabetes. Regarding the study as a whole: Moderate yet significant TCRB CDR3 shortening was seen in Type 1 diabetes patients in all four CD4+ subsets.

The V end lost 3 bases, the J end lost 4 bases, and 19 bases lay between the germline ends. Germline V gene lookup returns CDR1 SGDLS and CDR2 YYNGEE. The CDR3 extends over 16 amino acids. In this sample, this clone turned up a few times. Its antigen is currently unknown. cDNA synthesis used the whole RNA isolate, giving expressed TCRB sequences. Using immunoSEQ multiplex PCR, the repertoire was profiled, and TCRdb retains in-frame clones only, with some absent. This repertoire shows 300,000 to 400,000 clones, about 13% found once; its top ten account for roughly 0.015%. The chain joins TRBV9 to TRBJ1-1; a weak D match, TRBD1 (5 bases). Sequencing was performed on naive CD4+ T cells from blood. The TCR comes from a woman younger than 35 with type 1 diabetes. CDR3: CASSDGAGRTPTEAFF. The CDR3 DNA reads TGTGCCAGCAGCGATGGTGCGGGACGGACCCCCACTGAAGCTTTCTTT.